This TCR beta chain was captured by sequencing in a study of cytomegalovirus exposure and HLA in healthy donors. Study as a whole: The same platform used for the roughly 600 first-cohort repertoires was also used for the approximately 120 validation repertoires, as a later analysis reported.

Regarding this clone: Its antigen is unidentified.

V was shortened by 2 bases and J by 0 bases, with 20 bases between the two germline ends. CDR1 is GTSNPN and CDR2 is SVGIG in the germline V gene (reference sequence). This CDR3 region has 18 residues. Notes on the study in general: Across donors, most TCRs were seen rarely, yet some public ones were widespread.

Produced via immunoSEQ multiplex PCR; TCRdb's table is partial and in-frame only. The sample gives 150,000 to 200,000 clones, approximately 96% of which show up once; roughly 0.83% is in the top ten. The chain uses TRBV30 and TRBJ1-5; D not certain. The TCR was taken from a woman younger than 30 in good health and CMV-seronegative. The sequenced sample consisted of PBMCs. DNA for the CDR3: TGTGCCTGGAGTCCTCGGGCGGGGATAACGTATAGCAATCAGCCCCAGCATTTT. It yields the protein CAWSPRAGITYSNQPQHF. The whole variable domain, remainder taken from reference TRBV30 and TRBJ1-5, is SQTIHQWPATLVQPVGSPLSLECTVEGTSNPNLYWYRQAAGRGLQLLFYSVGIGQISSEVPQNLSASRPQDRQFILSSKKLLLSDSGFYLCAWSPRAGITYSNQPQHFGDGTRLSIL.